This T cell receptor (beta chain) is drawn from a study of tumor-infiltrating lymphocytes in primary liver carcinoma. Overall study context: Patients were men and women aged 30 to 69 years.

This CDR3 spans 14 amino acids. Per germline, CDR1 LGHNA and CDR2 YNFKEQ. Extraction of RNA together with DNA used roughly 18-32 mg of unsorted bulk tissue. Whole-study findings and limits: Overlap in tumor-adjacent and tumor-blood pairs fell below that of tumor region pairs.

Priming with a constant-region primer yielded TCR beta cDNA from about 450 ng total RNA. The TCR beta library was amplified through three nested multiplex PCR rounds in a modified ARM-PCR procedure. It was with TRBV1-TRBV30 forward primers and a C-beta reverse primer that the first two PCR rounds were run, at roughly 10 cycles each. TCRdb reprocessed the multiplex PCR reads with MiXCR, giving one entry per CDR3 protein. This table has around 120,000 distinct CDR3 sequences, about 68% appearing once. With respect to this clonotype: Its target is not known. Just one base apart from a much larger clone, this may be a read error.

The receptor was isolated from a woman aged 55-69 years with primary liver carcinoma and hepatitis B virus infection. Sequenced input: liver tumor tissue from sampling region 1. Sample subset: tumor region T1, superior pole. The gene calls are TRBV4-2 and TRBJ2-6; D ambiguous. The CDR3 spells CASRDSSEANVLTF. In nucleotides, the CDR3 is TGTGCCAGCCGCGACTCCTCTGAGGCCAACGTCCTGACTTTC.